This T cell receptor (beta chain) was identified in a study of blood T cell repertoires in COVID-19. In the source study's methods: Amplification of reference gene primers was used by the study to estimate nucleated cell counts. The method was immunoSEQ multiplex PCR; TCRdb's version includes in-frame clones alone and lacks a portion of them. V, J and clone size reflect that table, while D and trimming were determined from the DNA. The sample comprises 300,000 to 350,000 clones, nearly 90% of which are singletons, and roughly a tenth rests with the top ten. This CDR3 is built from 14 residues. The V gene's germline CDR1 is LGHDT and CDR2 YNNKEL (reference sequence). Trimming at V came to 4 bases and at J to 4 bases, leaving 7 bases not matched to a gene. Ages ranged from roughly 18 to 100 years, with residence in around 24 US areas. Participants' reported clinical history set cohort assignment.

The sample consisted of PBMCs or T cells enriched from blood (not recorded which). The gene calls are TRBV3-1 (or the pseudogene TRBV3-2) and TRBJ2-7, with 7 bases identical to TRBD2. This TCR was sampled from a woman in her twenties or thirties who had recovered from COVID-19. The CDR3 region has the DNA TGTGCCAGCAGCCGAGGGGAGGGCCTTTACGAGCAGTACTTC. It specifies CASSRGEGLYEQYF.